The 19 T cell receptor beta chains listed next were all sequenced from one sample in a study of T cells in localized non-small cell lung cancer. The data were produced by immunoSEQ multiplex PCR, yet TCRdb's version contains in-frame clones alone and is incomplete. The sample carries around 50,000 clones, around 86% recorded once. The specimen was peripheral blood, collected before any cancer treatment. The origin of the receptors is a woman between 40 and 69 years old with stage I lung adenocarcinoma.

J is TRBJ1-6 and V is TRBV30; D is ambiguous. Trimming shortened V by 4 bases and J by 1 base, and 5 bases separated the two germline ends. The germline CDR1 and CDR2 sequences are GTSNPN and SVGIG (reference sequence). The CDR3 is 13 residues long. The CDR3 sequence: CAWMGSYNSPLHF. CDR3 sequence (DNA): TGTGCCTGGATGGGATCCTATAATTCACCCCTCCACTTT.

The chain combines TRBV4-3 with TRBJ1-2, with TRBD1 matching 9 bases. V lost 3 bases to trimming and J lost 3 bases; unmatched junction nucleotides: 5. The CDR3 totals 15 residues. Per germline, CDR1 LGHNA and CDR2 YSLEER. The CDR3 DNA reads as TGCGCCAGCAGCCAGGACAGGGGAGGCTACTATGGCTACACCTTC. The encoded protein is CASSQDRGGYYGYTF.

This clone appeared a single time. The rearrangement links TRBV29-1 to TRBJ1-1; D remains unclear. Germline V CDR1 and CDR2: SQVTM, ANQGSEA. V dropped 3 bases and J dropped 9 bases, with 17 bases sitting between them. CDR3 size: 13 residues. CDR3 loop: CSVEVTGGGKAFF. CDR3 coding DNA: TGCAGCGTTGAGGTAACCGGCGGTGGAAAAGCTTTCTTT.

The V call is TRBV13, the J call TRBJ1-3; D is possibly TRBD1 (5 bases). CDR1 is PRHDT, CDR2 FYEKMQ, per germline (reference sequence). Trimming cost V 5 bases and J 10 bases, with 21 bases left between them. The length of the CDR3 is 15 residues. The CDR3 spells CASSKNDQGIETIYF. CDR3 in DNA: TGTGCCAGCAGCAAGAACGATCAGGGAATCGAAACCATATATTTT.

The chain joins TRBV5-4 to TRBJ2-5; D possibly corresponds to TRBD1 (6 bases). The J call may be faulty, since TRBJ2-7 better matches the DNA end. CDR3 length: 15 residues. Per the germline V gene, CDR1 is SGHNT and CDR2 is YYREEE (reference sequence). CDR3 coding DNA: TGTGCCAGCAGCTTGGCCGTCGGGACACCCTACGAGCAGTACTTC. Translating gives CASSLAVGTPYEQYF.

The rearrangement joins TRBV18 to TRBJ1-4; D gene unclear. The CDR3 is made up of 14 amino acids. V shed 2 bases and J shed 8 bases, with 12 bases lying between them. Germline-derived CDR1 and CDR2 are KGHSH and LQKENI. CDR3 in DNA: TGTGCCAGCTCACCAAGAGGGTTGGGCGAAAAACTGTTTTTT. It codes for CASSPRGLGEKLFF. Full variable domain (rest looked up from reference TRBV18 and TRBJ1-4): NAGVMQNPRHLVRRRGQEARLRCSPMKGHSHVYWYRQLPEEGLKFMVYLQKENIIDESGMPKERFSAEFPKEGPSILRIQQVVRGDSAAYFCASSPRGLGEKLFFGSGTQLSVL.

The chain employs TRBV6-1 and TRBJ2-3; 7 bases line up with TRBD2. The germline V gene has CDR1 MNHNS and CDR2 SASEGT. The J segment lost 4 bases and the V segment lost 7 bases, leaving 8 bases of the junction unmatched. This CDR3 has 14 residues. The CDR3 DNA follows: TGTGCCAGCAAGATTGGCGGGGGACCAGATACGCAGTATTTT. As protein: CASKIGGGPDTQYF.

A single count supports this clone. The chain couples TRBV6-6 to TRBJ1-4; perhaps TRBD1 as D (6 bases). CDR3 length: 15 amino acids. CDR1 is MNHNY and CDR2 is SVGAGI in the germline V gene (reference sequence). Trimming removed 8 bases from V and 1 base from J, with 14 bases in between. CDR3 in amino acids: CASLSTGRTNEKLFF. The DNA of the CDR3 is TGTGCCAGCCTGTCGACAGGCAGAACTAATGAAAAACTGTTTTTT.

The chain couples TRBV19 to TRBJ1-5, with 8 bases identical to TRBD1. CDR1 is LNHDA and CDR2 is SQIVND in the germline V gene (reference sequence). There are 15 residues in the CDR3. V dropped 8 bases and J dropped 0; count of bases not matched to a gene: 6. The CDR3 DNA follows: TGTGCCAGTTTGGACAGGGCTTATAGCAATCAGCCCCAGCATTTT. Protein sequence: CASLDRAYSNQPQHF.

The V and J genes are TRBV6-5 and TRBJ2-1, with TRBD1 matching 7 bases. Trimming took 7 bases from V and 6 from J; bases not matched to a gene: 3. CDR1 is MNHEY, CDR2 SVGAGI, per germline. This CDR3 region has 12 residues. The chain's CDR3 is CASNRDSNEQFF. Written as DNA, the CDR3 is TGTGCCAGCAACCGGGACAGCAATGAGCAGTTCTTC.

The chain is built from TRBV6-5 and TRBJ2-7; D might be TRBD2 (5 bases). This CDR3 has 13 amino acids. In germline, CDR1 is MNHEY, CDR2 SVGAGI. Trimming left V 10 bases short and J 2 bases short, with 15 bases between. DNA of the CDR3: TGTGCCACCGTGCGTCCGGGGACCTACGAGCAGTACTTC. Encoded protein: CATVRPGTYEQYF.

The V gene is TRBV6-1, the J gene TRBJ2-7; D is perhaps TRBD2 (6 bases). V was clipped by 0 bases and J by 5 bases, with 11 bases between them. Germline CDR1 MNHNS, CDR2 SASEGT. This CDR3 has 14 amino acids. CDR3 amino acids: CASSEASSGDEQYF. The DNA of the CDR3 is TGTGCCAGCAGTGAAGCGAGCTCGGGGGACGAGCAGTACTTC.

The chain recombines TRBV19 with TRBJ1-1; TRBD1 might be the D (5 bases). V was clipped by 3 bases and J by 3 bases, with 14 bases between them. Germline V lookup: CDR1 LNHDA, CDR2 SQIVND (reference sequence). This CDR3 is built from 15 residues. CDR3 sequence (DNA): TGTGCCAGTAGTATCTTTGCGGGACGGGACACTGAAGCTTTCTTT. This translates into CASSIFAGRDTEAFF.

The rearrangement links TRBV4-3 to TRBJ2-1, with 7 bases aligning to TRBD2. The V gene's germline CDR1 is LGHNA and CDR2 YSLEER. The CDR3 runs 16 residues. J lost 4 bases, V lost 0 bases, and 6 bases had no gene match. The CDR3 DNA reads as TGCGCCAGCAGCCAAGATTTGGGGGGACTATACAATGAGCAGTTCTTC. Encoded protein: CASSQDLGGLYNEQFF.

This clone was observed once. This chain connects TRBV7-9 to TRBJ2-7, with TRBD1 matching 7 bases. The junction had 11 bases not matched to a gene; V was cut back by 2 bases and J by 4 bases. The CDR3 sequence is 16 residues long. The germline gives CDR1 SEHNR, CDR2 FQNEAQ (reference sequence). The CDR3 sequence: CASSLPSWYRGYEQYF. Written as DNA, the CDR3 is TGTGCCAGCAGCTTACCCTCATGGTACAGGGGTTACGAGCAGTACTTC.

This clone showed up just once. This sequence joins TRBV9 and TRBJ2-6; D is perhaps TRBD1 (6 bases). The ends were cut back, 2 bases at V and 1 base at J, with 13 bases in the middle. Germline lookup yields CDR1 SGDLS and CDR2 YYNGEE. The CDR3 runs to 17 residues. The CDR3 sequence: CASSVWGRVSGANVLTF. The DNA of the CDR3 is TGTGCCAGCAGCGTGTGGGGGCGGGTGTCTGGGGCCAACGTCCTGACTTTC.

This chain uses TRBV18 with TRBJ2-5, with 7 bases that match TRBD2. The germline CDR1 and CDR2 sequences are KGHSH and LQKENI. The CDR3 loop spans 14 amino acids. V lost 6 bases, J lost 2 bases, and 6 bases stayed unmatched. CDR3 loop: CASSSLAAQETQYF. CDR3 sequence (DNA): TGTGCCAGCTCTTCTCTAGCGGCTCAAGAGACCCAGTACTTC.

A remark on this clone: Other DNA variants within this sample encode the same CDR3. The chain uses TRBV27 and TRBJ2-1; no definite D call. V was shortened by 3 bases and J by 6 bases, with 6 bases between the two germline ends. The CDR3 extends over 12 amino acids. CDR1 is MNHEY, CDR2 SMNVEV, per germline (reference sequence). In DNA, the CDR3 is TGTGCCAGCAGTTTTCTAGGCAATGAGCAGTTCTTC. It is translated as CASSFLGNEQFF.

The chain employs TRBV27 and TRBJ2-5; tentatively, D is TRBD2 (6 bases). The V gene lost 4 bases and the J gene lost 0 bases, with 12 bases spanning the gap. The CDR3 loop spans 15 amino acids. The germline V gene has CDR1 MNHEY and CDR2 SMNVEV (reference sequence). The CDR3, as DNA: TGTGCCAGCAGTTCCGCCGCGGGACACCAAGAGACCCAGTACTTC. The encoded protein is CASSSAAGHQETQYF.